This T cell receptor beta chain was sequenced in a study of T cells after yellow fever vaccination. The CDR3 totals 16 residues. Germline V CDR1 and CDR2: MNHEY, SMNVEV (reference sequence). The V and J ends lost 5 bases and 1 base, in that order; junction bases with no gene match: 9. Conversion of TCR transcripts into cDNA relied on 5'RACE template switching, which added a universal primer site and UMIs. TCRdb reprocessed the 5' RACE reads with MiXCR, giving one entry per CDR3 protein. The sample yields 95,000 to 100,000 distinct CDR3 sequences, around 5.5% seen once. Remarks on this clonotype: The antigen remains undetermined.

General observations from the study: Bulk-population clonotypes that are abundant could appear as contaminants in FACS-sorted repertoires. By day 5 rather than day 15, the secondary response had peaked, though it was weaker. Clones from primary vaccination mostly reappeared after the booster (about 97% CD4, about 88% CD8).

The sample in question was CD8+ T cells sorted from PBMCs, obtained 10 days after the yellow fever booster vaccination. V usage is TRBV27 and J usage is TRBJ2-5; 8 nucleotides match TRBD2. The clonotype was recovered from a man younger than 35 who received the YFV17D yellow fever vaccine. Written as DNA, the CDR3 is TGTGCCAGCAGTCCGATCGGGGGGGCAATCCAAGAGACCCAGTACTTC. Translation gives CASSPIGGAIQETQYF.